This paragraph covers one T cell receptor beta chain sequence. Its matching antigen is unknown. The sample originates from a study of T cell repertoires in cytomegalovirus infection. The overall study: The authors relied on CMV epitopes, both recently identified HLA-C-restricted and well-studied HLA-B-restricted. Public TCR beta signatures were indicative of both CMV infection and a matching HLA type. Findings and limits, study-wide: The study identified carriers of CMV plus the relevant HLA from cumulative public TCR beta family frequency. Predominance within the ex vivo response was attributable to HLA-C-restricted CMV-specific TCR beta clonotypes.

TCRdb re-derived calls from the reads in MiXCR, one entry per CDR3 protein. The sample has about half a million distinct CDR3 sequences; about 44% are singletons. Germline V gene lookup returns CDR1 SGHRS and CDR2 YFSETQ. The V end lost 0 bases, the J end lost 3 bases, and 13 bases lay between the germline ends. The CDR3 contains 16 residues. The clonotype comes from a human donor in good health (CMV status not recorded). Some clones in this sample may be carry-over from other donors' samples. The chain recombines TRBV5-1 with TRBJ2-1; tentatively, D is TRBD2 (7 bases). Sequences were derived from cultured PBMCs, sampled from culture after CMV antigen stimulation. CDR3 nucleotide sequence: TGCGCCAGCAGCTTGGAGGGGGGGTCGGTCTACAATGAGCAGTTCTTC. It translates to CASSLEGGSVYNEQFF.